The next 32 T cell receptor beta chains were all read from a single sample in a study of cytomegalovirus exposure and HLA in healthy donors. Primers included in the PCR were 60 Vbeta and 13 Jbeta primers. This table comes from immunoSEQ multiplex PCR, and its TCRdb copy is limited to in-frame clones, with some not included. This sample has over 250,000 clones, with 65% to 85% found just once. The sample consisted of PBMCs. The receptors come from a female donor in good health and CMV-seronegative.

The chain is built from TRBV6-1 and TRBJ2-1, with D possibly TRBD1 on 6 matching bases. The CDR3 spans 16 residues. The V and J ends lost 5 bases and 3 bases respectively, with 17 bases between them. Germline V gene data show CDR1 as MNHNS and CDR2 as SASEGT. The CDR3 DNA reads TGTGCCAGCAGTAAAGGAGTTGGGGGACACTACAATGAGCAGTTCTTC. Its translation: CASSKGVGGHYNEQFF.

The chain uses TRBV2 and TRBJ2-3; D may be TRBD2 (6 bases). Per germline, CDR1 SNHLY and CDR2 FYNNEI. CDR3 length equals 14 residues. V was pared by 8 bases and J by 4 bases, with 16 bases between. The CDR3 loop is CASFEEAGADTQYF. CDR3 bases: TGTGCCAGCTTTGAAGAAGCGGGTGCAGATACGCAGTATTTT.

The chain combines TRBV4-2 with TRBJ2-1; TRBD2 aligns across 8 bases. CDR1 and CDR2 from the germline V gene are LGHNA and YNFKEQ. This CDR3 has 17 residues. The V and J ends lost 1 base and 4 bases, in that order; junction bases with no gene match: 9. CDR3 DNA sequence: TGTGCCAGCAGCCAAGCGGGTACTAGCGGAGCTTACAATGAGCAGTTCTTC. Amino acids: CASSQAGTSGAYNEQFF.

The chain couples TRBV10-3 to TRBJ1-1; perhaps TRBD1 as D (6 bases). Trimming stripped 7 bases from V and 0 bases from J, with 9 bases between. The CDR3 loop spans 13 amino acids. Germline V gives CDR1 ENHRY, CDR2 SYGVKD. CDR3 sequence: CAIIGQMNTEAFF. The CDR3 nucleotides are TGTGCCATCATCGGACAGATGAACACTGAAGCTTTCTTT.

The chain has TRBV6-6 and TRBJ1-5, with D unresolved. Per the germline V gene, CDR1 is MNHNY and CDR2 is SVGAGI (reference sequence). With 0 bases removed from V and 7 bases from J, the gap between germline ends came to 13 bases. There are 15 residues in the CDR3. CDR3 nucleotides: TGTGCCAGCAGTTACTCAGCGGGGATTGGCCAGCCCCAGCATTTT. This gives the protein CASSYSAGIGQPQHF.

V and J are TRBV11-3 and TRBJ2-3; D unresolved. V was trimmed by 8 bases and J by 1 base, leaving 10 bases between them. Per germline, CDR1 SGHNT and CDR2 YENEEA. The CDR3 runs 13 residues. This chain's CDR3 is CASSPGRTDTQYF. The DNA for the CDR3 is TGTGCCAGCTCTCCTGGGCGCACAGATACGCAGTATTTT.

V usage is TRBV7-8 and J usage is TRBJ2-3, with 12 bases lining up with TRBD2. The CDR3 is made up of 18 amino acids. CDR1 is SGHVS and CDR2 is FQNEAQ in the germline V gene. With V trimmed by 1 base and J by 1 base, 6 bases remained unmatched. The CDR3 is CASSLGTSGARGTDTQYF. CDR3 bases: TGTGCCAGCAGCTTAGGGACTAGCGGGGCGCGCGGCACAGATACGCAGTATTTT.

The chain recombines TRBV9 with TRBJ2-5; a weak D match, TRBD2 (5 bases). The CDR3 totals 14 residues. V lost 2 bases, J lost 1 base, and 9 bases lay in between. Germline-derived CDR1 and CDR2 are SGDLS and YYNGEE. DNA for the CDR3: TGTGCCAGCAGCGTGAGGGCTACCCAAGAGACCCAGTACTTC. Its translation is CASSVRATQETQYF.

CDR3 DNA sequence: TGTGCCAGCTCACCAAGCACCAGCAATCAGCCCCAGCATTTT. Protein product: CASSPSTSNQPQHF. The rearrangement links TRBV18 to TRBJ1-5; no reliable D call. The CDR3 is 14 amino acids. V lost 2 bases, J lost 1 base, and 6 bases lay in between. Per germline, CDR1 KGHSH and CDR2 LQKENI. Filled out from reference TRBV18 and TRBJ1-5, the complete variable domain reads NAGVMQNPRHLVRRRGQEARLRCSPMKGHSHVYWYRQLPEEGLKFMVYLQKENIIDESGMPKERFSAEFPKEGPSILRIQQVVRGDSAAYFCASSPSTSNQPQHFGDGTRLSIL.

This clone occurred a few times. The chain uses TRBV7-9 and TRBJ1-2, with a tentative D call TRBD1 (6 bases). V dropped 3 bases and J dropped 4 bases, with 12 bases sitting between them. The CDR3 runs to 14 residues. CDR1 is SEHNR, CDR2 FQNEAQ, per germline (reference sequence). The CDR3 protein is CASSFEGVVYGYTF. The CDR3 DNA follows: TGTGCCAGCAGCTTCGAGGGGGTTGTCTATGGCTACACCTTC.

The DNA of the CDR3 is TGTGCCAGCAGTTTTAGCGGGATTGACTCCTACAATGAGCAGTTCTTC. Amino acid sequence: CASSFSGIDSYNEQFF. The chain joins TRBV6-5 to TRBJ2-1; 8 bases fit TRBD2. Losses at the gene ends were 4 bases for V and 0 bases for J; bases not matched to a gene: 5. The CDR3 has 16 residues. Germline assignment: CDR1 MNHEY and CDR2 SVGAGI.

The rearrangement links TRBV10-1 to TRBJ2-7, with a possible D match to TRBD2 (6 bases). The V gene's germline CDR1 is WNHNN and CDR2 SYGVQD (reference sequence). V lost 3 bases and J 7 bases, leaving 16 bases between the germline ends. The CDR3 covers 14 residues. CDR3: CASSDPGEVREQYF. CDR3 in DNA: TGCGCCAGCAGTGATCCCGGGGAGGTCCGGGAGCAGTACTTC.

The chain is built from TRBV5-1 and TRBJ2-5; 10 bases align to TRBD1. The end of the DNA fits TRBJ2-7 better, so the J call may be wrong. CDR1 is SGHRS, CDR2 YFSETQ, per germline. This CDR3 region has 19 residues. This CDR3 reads CASSLRDRGATGVSYEQYF. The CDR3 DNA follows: TGCGCCAGCAGCTTGCGGGACAGGGGTGCAACTGGGGTATCCTACGAGCAGTACTTC.

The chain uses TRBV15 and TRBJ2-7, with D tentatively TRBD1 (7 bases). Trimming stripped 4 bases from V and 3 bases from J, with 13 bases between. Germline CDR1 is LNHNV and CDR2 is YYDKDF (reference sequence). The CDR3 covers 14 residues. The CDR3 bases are TGTGCCACCAGCAACCGACAGGGAGGCTACGAGCAGTACTTC. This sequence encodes CATSNRQGGYEQYF.

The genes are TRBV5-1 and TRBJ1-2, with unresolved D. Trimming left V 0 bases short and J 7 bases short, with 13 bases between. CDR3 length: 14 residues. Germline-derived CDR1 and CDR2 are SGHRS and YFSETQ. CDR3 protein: CASSLARPSAGYTF. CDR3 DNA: TGCGCCAGCAGCTTGGCCAGGCCTTCCGCTGGCTACACCTTC.

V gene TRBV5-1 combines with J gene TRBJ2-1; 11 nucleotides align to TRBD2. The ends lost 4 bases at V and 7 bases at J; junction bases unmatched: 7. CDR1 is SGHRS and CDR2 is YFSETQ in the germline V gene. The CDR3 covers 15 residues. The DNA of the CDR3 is TGCGCCAGCAGCAAAACTAGCGGGAGTCTGAATGAGCAGTTCTTC. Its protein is CASSKTSGSLNEQFF.

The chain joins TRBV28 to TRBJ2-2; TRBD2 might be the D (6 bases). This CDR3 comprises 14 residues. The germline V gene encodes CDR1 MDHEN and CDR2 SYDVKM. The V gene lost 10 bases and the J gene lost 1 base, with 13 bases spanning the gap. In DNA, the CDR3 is TGTGCCACCCTGGGTAGCGGGAACACCGGGGAGCTGTTTTTT. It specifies CATLGSGNTGELFF.

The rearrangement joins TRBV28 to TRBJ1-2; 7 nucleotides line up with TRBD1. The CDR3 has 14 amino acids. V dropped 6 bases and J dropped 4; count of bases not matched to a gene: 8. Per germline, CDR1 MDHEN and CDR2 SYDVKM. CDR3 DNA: TGTGCCAGCAGCCCTGGGACAGTCAGCTATGGCTACACCTTC. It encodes CASSPGTVSYGYTF.

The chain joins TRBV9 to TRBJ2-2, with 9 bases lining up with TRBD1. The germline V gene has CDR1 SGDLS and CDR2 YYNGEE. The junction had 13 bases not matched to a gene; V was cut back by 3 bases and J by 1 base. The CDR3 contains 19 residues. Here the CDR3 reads CASSAFVGQGLKNTGELFF. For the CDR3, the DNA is TGTGCCAGCAGCGCGTTCGTTGGACAGGGGCTAAAGAACACCGGGGAGCTGTTTTTT.

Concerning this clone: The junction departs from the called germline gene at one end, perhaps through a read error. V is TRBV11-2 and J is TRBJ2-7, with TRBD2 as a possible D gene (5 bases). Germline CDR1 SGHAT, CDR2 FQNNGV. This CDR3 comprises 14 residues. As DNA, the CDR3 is TGTGCCAGCAGGTTAGGCGGGCGGAGCTACGAGCAGTACTTC. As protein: CASRLGGRSYEQYF.

The CDR3 region is CASTSSGLARETQYF. The CDR3, as DNA: TGCGCCAGCACCTCCTCGGGACTAGCGCGGGAGACCCAGTACTTC. The chain employs TRBV10-2 and TRBJ2-5, with 10 positions matching TRBD2. The CDR3 is 15 residues long. With V trimmed by 7 bases and J by 5 bases, 10 bases remained unmatched. The V gene's germline CDR1 is WSHSY and CDR2 SAAADI.

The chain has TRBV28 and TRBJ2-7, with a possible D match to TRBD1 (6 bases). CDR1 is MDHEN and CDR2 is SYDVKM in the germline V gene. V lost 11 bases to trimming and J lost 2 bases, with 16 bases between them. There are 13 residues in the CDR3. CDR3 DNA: TGTGCCGGCGGACTCCGGGACACCTACGAGCAGTACTTC. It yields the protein CAGGLRDTYEQYF.

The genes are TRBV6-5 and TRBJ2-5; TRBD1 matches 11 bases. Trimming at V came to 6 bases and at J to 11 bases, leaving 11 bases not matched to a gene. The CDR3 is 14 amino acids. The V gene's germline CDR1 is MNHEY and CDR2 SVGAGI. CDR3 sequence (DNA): TGTGCCAGCAGGGGTTGGACAGGGGGCGAGGAGCAGTACTTC. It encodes CASRGWTGGEEQYF.

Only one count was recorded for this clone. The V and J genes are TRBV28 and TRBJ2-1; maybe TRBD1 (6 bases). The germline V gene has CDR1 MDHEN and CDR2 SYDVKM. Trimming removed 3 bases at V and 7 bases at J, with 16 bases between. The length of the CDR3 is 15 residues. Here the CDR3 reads CASSFRAGTQNEQFF. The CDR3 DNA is TGTGCCAGCAGTTTCAGAGCCGGGACACAGAATGAGCAGTTCTTC. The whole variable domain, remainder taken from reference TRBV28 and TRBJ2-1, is DVKVTQSSRYLVKRTGEKVFLECVQDMDHENMFWYRQDPGLGLRLIYFSYDVKMKEKGDIPEGYSVSREKKERFSLILESASTNQTSMYLCASSFRAGTQNEQFFGPGTRLTVL.

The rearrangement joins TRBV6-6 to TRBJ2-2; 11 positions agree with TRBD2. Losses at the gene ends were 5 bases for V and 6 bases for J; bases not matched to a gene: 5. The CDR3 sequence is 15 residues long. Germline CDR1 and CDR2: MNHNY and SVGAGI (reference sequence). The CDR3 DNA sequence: TGTGCCAGCAGTCTGACTAGCGGGATTTCCGGGGAGCTGTTTTTT. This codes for CASSLTSGISGELFF.

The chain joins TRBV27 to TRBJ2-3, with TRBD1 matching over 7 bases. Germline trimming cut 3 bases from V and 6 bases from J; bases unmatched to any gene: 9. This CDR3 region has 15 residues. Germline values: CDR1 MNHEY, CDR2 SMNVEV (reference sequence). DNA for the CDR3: TGTGCCAGCAGTTTTCAGGGGGTATCTTGGGATACGCAGTATTTT. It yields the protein CASSFQGVSWDTQYF.

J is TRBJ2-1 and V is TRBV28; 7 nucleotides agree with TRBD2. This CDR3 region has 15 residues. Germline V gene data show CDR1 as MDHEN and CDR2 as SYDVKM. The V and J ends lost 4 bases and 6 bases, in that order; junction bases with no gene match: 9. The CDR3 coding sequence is TGTGCCAGCAGTTCCCCCGATCTAGCGGTCAATGAGCAGTTCTTC. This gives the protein CASSSPDLAVNEQFF.

CDR3 nucleotides: TGTGCCAGCAGCGTTCTCCCAGGGGGCGAAGAAAAACTGTTTTTT. Residues: CASSVLPGGEEKLFF. The J gene is TRBJ1-4, the V gene TRBV9; 8 bases map to TRBD1. With 2 bases clipped from V and 8 bases from J, the junction kept 8 bases outside the gene matches. Germline CDR1 reads SGDLS; CDR2 reads YYNGEE. This CDR3 contains 15 residues.

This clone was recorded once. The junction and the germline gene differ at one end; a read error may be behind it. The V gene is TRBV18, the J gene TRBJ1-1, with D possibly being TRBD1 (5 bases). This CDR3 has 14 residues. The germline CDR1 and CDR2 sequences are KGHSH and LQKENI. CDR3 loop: CASSPQERSTEAFF. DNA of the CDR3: TGTGCCAGCTCCCCACAGGAAAGGAGTACTGAAGCTTTCTTT. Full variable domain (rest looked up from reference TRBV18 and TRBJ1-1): NAGVMQNPRHLVRRRGQEARLRCSPMKGHSHVYWYRQLPEEGLKFMVYLQKENIIDESGMPKERFSAEFPKEGPSILRIQQVVRGDSAAYFCASSPQERSTEAFFGQGTRLTVV.

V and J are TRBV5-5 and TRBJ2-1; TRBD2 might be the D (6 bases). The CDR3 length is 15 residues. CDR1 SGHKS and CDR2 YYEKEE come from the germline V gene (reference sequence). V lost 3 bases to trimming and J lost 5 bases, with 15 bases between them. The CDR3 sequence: CASSSLARSNNEQFF. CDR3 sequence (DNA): TGTGCCAGCAGCTCCCTAGCGCGGTCGAACAATGAGCAGTTCTTC.

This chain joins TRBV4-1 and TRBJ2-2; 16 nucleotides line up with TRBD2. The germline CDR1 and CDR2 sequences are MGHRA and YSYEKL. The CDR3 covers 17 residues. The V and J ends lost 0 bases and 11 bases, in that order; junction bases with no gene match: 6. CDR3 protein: CASSQDRGLAGGGELFF. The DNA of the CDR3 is TGCGCCAGCAGCCAAGATCGGGGACTAGCGGGAGGGGGAGAGCTGTTTTTT.

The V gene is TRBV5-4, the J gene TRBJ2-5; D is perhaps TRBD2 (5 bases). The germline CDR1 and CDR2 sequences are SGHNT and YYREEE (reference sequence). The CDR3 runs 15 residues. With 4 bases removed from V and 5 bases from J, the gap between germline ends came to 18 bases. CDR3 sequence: CASSHTVRRPETQYF. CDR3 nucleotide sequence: TGTGCCAGCAGCCACACTGTTCGGAGGCCGGAGACCCAGTACTTC. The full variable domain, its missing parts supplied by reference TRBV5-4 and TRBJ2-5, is ETGVTQSPTHLIKTRGQQVTLRCSSQSGHNTVSWYQQALGQGPQFIFQYYREEENGRGNFPPRFSGLQFPNYSSELNVNALELDDSALYLCASSHTVRRPETQYFGPGTRLLVL.